This TCR beta chain was retrieved from a study of blood T cells in healthy people across ages. Study-level results: Higher diversity and more naive CD4+ cells were features of long-lived donors, compared to aged donors.

As regards this clonotype: Its antigen is unidentified.

The trim removed 4 bases at V and 5 bases at J, leaving 6 bases unmatched. The CDR3 length is 13 residues. CDR1 SGHRS and CDR2 YFSETQ come from the germline V gene. Combining a sample-barcoded 5' primer with a J-beta primer mix, a second PCR ran for roughly 7 to 12 cycles. TCRdb re-derived calls from the 5' RACE reads in MiXCR, one entry per CDR3 protein. The sample holds approximately 790,000 distinct CDR3 sequences, roughly 60% seen once. This chain uses TRBV5-1 with TRBJ2-7; the match to TRBD1 covers 7 bases. What was sequenced was blood. The receptor was isolated from a man in his thirties or forties in good health. DNA for the CDR3: TGCGCCAGCAGCATACAGGGGATGGACGAGCAGTACTTC. This translates into CASSIQGMDEQYF.